Shown below are 14 T cell receptor beta chains from a single sample sequenced in a study of blood T cell repertoires in COVID-19. Profiling relied on immunoSEQ multiplex PCR, and the TCRdb table lists in-frame clones only, not all of them. The data contain a few hundred thousand clones, around 82% of them singletons. Sequenced sample: peripheral blood. The receptors shown here come from a woman of 80 years or more with acute or convalescent COVID-19.

As for this clone: Mismatch with germline at one junction end may stem from a read error. The J gene is TRBJ2-5, the V gene TRBV5-1; D remains unclear. The CDR3 runs 13 residues. Per germline, CDR1 SGHRS and CDR2 YFSETQ. CDR3 in amino acids: CASSLIEGDAWDF. In nucleotides, the CDR3 is TGCGCCAGCAGCTTGATTGAAGGAGACGCATGGGACTTC. Full variable domain (remainder filled in from reference TRBV5-1 and TRBJ2-5): KAGVTQTPRYLIKTRGQQVTLSCSPISGHRSVSWYQQTPGQGLQFLFEYFSETQRNKGNFPGRFSGRQFSNSRSEMNVSTLELGDSALYLCASSLIEGDAWDFGPGTRLLVL.

The chain has TRBV3-1 (or the pseudogene TRBV3-2) and TRBJ2-1, with D hard to call. This CDR3 comprises 13 residues. Trimming took 3 bases from V and 6 from J, leaving 9 bases between them. Germline-derived CDR1 and CDR2 are LGHDT and YNNKEL (reference sequence). CDR3 bases: TGTGCCAGCAGCCAGAACTACGGCAATGAGCAGTTCTTC. Translating gives CASSQNYGNEQFF.

The chain carries TRBV6-5 and TRBJ1-4; 10 nucleotides match TRBD1. The CDR3 is 14 amino acids. Germline values: CDR1 MNHEY, CDR2 SVGAGI. V was pared by 6 bases and J by 8 bases, with 6 bases of the junction left unmatched. The CDR3 DNA is TGTGCCAGCAGAAGGGACAGGGGAAAGGAAAAACTGTTTTTT. This gives the protein CASRRDRGKEKLFF.

Of note for this clone: Other DNA sequences in this sample translate to the same CDR3. The chain uses TRBV5-4 and TRBJ2-7, with 9 bases fitting TRBD1. V was pared by 0 bases and J by 1 base, with 2 bases of the junction left unmatched. Germline assignment: CDR1 SGHNT and CDR2 YYREEE (reference sequence). This CDR3 spans 15 amino acids. The CDR3 is CASSLGGTGSYEQYF. CDR3 sequence (DNA): TGTGCCAGCAGCTTGGGAGGGACAGGGTCCTACGAGCAGTACTTC.

The chain joins TRBV7-2 to TRBJ2-3; TRBD1 is a possible D gene (5 bases). Trimming cost V 5 bases and J 1 base, with 13 bases left between them. The CDR3 extends over 15 amino acids. Germline CDR1 reads SGHTA; CDR2 reads FQGNSA. Written as DNA, the CDR3 is TGTGCCAGCAGCGACTCAGGGTTTGGCACAGATACGCAGTATTTT. Its protein is CASSDSGFGTDTQYF.

The rearrangement joins TRBV7-9 to TRBJ1-1; D gene ambiguous. Germline V gene lookup returns CDR1 SEHNR and CDR2 FQNEAQ (reference sequence). This CDR3 contains 13 residues. The V end lost 1 base, the J end lost 5 bases, and 8 bases lay between the germline ends. CDR3 in amino acids: CASSLGGTTEAFF. As DNA, the CDR3 is TGTGCCAGCAGCTTAGGCGGAACAACTGAAGCTTTCTTT.

V and J are TRBV5-6 and TRBJ2-3; D remains ambiguous. The V end was cut by 2 bases, the J end by 0 bases, with 4 bases between. This CDR3 comprises 13 residues. CDR1 and CDR2 from the germline V gene are SGHDT and YYEEEE. The CDR3 loop reads CASSFSSTDTQYF. The CDR3 nucleotides are TGTGCCAGCAGCTTTAGTAGCACAGATACGCAGTATTTT.

V is TRBV7-9 and J is TRBJ1-3; D unclear. CDR3 size: 15 residues. The germline gives CDR1 SEHNR, CDR2 FQNEAQ (reference sequence). Trimming pared 6 bases from V and 0 bases from J, leaving 12 bases between. The CDR3 protein is CASSHAGDSGNTIYF. As DNA, the CDR3 is TGTGCCAGCAGTCACGCCGGGGACTCTGGAAACACCATATATTTT. The full variable domain, in which reference TRBV7-9 and TRBJ1-3 provide the parts outside the CDR3, is DTGVSQNPRHKITKRGQNVTFRCDPISEHNRLYWYRQTLGQGPEFLTYFQNEAQLEKSRLLSDRFSAERPKGSFSTLEIQRTEQGDSAMYLCASSHAGDSGNTIYFGEGSWLTVV.

The rearrangement links TRBV10-3 to TRBJ1-2; 9 bases are shared with TRBD1. The V gene's germline CDR1 is ENHRY and CDR2 SYGVKD. The CDR3 extends over 13 amino acids. With V trimmed by 4 bases and J by 8 bases, 5 bases remained unmatched. DNA for the CDR3: TGTGCCATCAGTGGGGACAGGGAATTAGGCTACACCTTC. Amino acid sequence: CAISGDRELGYTF.

The gene calls are TRBV7-9 and TRBJ1-2, with a weak D call TRBD1 (5 bases). V lost 0 bases to trimming and J lost 4 bases, with 9 bases between them. This CDR3 is 14 amino acids long. Germline lookup yields CDR1 SEHNR and CDR2 FQNEAQ (reference sequence). CDR3 loop: CASSLAQGGYGYTF. CDR3 bases: TGTGCCAGCAGCTTAGCTCAGGGAGGCTATGGCTACACCTTC.

The J gene is TRBJ1-3, the V gene TRBV7-8; 8 bases match TRBD1. In germline, CDR1 is SGHVS, CDR2 FQNEAQ. Trimming at V came to 5 bases and at J to 4 bases, leaving 7 bases not matched to a gene. This CDR3 comprises 15 residues. In nucleotides, the CDR3 is TGTGCCAGCAGCCTATTCCGGACAGGGGGAAACACCATATATTTT. Its translation: CASSLFRTGGNTIYF.

The J gene is TRBJ2-3, the V gene TRBV5-6, with a possible D match to TRBD1 (6 bases). Germline loops: CDR1 SGHDT, CDR2 YYEEEE. The CDR3 has 13 residues. Deletions cut 4 bases from V and 7 bases from J, with 13 bases between. CDR3 nucleotides: TGTGCCAGCAGCCCTACAGGGATGCATACGCAGTATTTT. Translating it yields CASSPTGMHTQYF.

There are a few counts of this clone. J is TRBJ1-2 and V is TRBV2; no clear D. The CDR3 sequence is 13 residues long. Trimming took 0 bases from V and 8 from J, leaving 10 bases between them. The germline V gene encodes CDR1 SNHLY and CDR2 FYNNEI. The CDR3 bases are TGTGCCAGCAGTGAAGCGCTGAGGGTAGGCTACACCTTC. This gives the protein CASSEALRVGYTF.

J is TRBJ2-2 and V is TRBV3-1 (or the pseudogene TRBV3-2); 7 positions match TRBD2. V was pared by 6 bases and J by 0 bases, with 4 bases of the junction left unmatched. This CDR3 comprises 15 residues. The germline V gene has CDR1 LGHDT and CDR2 YNNKEL (reference sequence). The CDR3 bases are TGTGCCAGCAGGCGGGGAGGGGCGAACACCGGGGAGCTGTTTTTT. Translation: CASRRGGANTGELFF.